The T cell receptor (beta chain) under discussion was sequenced for a study of blood T cell repertoires in COVID-19. Libraries were prepared by immunoSEQ multiplex PCR; TCRdb keeps only in-frame clonotypes and omits some of them. The table lists hundreds of thousands of clones, about 90% of them singletons, with over 1.1% in the top ten. Germline assignment: CDR1 SGHDN and CDR2 FVKESK. V dropped 5 bases and J dropped 1 base, with 11 bases sitting between them. This CDR3 has 15 residues. The V and J genes are TRBV14 and TRBJ2-2; D unresolved. Sequenced sample: peripheral blood. The TCR originated in a man aged 80 or over with acute or convalescent COVID-19. The CDR3 spells CASSNTPGNTGELFF. CDR3 nucleotide sequence: TGTGCCAGCAGCAACACCCCGGGGAACACCGGGGAGCTGTTTTTT.